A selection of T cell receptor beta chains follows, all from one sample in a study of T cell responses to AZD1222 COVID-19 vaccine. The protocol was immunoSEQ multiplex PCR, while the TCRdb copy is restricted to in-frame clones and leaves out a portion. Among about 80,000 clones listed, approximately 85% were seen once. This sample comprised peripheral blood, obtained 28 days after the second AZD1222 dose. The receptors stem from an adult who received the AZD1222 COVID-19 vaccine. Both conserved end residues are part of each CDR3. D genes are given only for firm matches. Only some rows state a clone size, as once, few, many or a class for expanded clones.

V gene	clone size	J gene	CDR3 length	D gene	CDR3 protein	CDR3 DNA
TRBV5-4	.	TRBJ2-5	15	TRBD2	CASSVSGGAGETQYF	TGTGCCAGCAGCGTTAGCGGGGGGGCCGGAGAGACCCAGTACTTC
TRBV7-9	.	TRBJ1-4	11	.	CASSFKGELFF	TGTGCCAGCAGCTTCAAGGGGGAACTGTTTTTT
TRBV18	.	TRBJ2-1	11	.	CASSPGELQFF	TGTGCCAGCTCACCAGGGGAACTACAGTTCTTC
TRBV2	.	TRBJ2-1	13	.	CASSTGTANEQFF	TGTGCCAGCAGCACCGGGACCGCGAATGAGCAGTTCTTC
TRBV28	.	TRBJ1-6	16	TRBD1	CGTGQKRNRGNSPLHF	TGTGGCACGGGACAGAAAAGGAATAGGGGTAATTCACCCCTCCACTTT
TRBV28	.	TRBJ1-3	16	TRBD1	CASKPMTGTGGNTIYF	TGTGCCAGCAAACCTATGACCGGGACAGGGGGAAACACCATATATTTT
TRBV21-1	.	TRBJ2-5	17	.	CASSKVGLAAYQETQYF	TGTGCCAGCAGCAAAGTGGGACTAGCGGCGTACCAAGAGACCCAGTACTTC
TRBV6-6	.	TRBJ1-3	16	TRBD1	CASSKGQESSGNTIYF	TGTGCCAGCAGTAAGGGACAGGAAAGCTCTGGAAACACCATATATTTT
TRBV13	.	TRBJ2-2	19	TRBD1	CASSADYWTGGGNTGELFF	TGTGCCAGCAGCGCGGACTATTGGACAGGGGGAGGGAACACCGGGGAGCTGTTTTTT
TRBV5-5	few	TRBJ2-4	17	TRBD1	CASSPRPGQGAKNIQYF	TGTGCCAGCAGCCCGCGACCGGGACAGGGGGCCAAAAACATTCAGTACTTC
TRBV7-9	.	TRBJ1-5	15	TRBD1	CASSQAGGSNQPQHF	TGTGCCAGCAGCCAAGCAGGGGGGAGCAATCAGCCCCAGCATTTT
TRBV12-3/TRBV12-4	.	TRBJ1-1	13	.	CASSRDRNTEAFF	TGTGCCAGCAGCCGCGACAGAAACACTGAAGCTTTCTTT
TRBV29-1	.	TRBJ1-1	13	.	CSVDDFLPQEAFF	TGCAGCGTTGACGACTTCCTTCCTCAGGAAGCTTTCTTT